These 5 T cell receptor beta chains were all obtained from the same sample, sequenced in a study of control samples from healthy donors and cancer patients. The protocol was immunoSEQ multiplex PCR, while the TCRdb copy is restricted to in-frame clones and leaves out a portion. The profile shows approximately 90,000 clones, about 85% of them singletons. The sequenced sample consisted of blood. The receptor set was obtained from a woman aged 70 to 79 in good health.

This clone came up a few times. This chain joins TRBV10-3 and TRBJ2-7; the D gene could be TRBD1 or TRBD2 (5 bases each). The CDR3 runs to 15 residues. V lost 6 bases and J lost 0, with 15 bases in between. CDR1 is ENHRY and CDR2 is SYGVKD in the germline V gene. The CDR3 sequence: CAIRDPGRSSYEQYF. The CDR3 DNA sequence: TGTGCCATCAGAGACCCGGGACGGAGCTCCTACGAGCAGTACTTC.

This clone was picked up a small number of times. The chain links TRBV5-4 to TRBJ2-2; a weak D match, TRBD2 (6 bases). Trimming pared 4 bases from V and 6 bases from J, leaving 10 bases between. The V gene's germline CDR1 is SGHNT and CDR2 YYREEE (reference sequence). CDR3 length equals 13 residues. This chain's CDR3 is CASSRPGAGELFF. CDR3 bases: TGTGCCAGCAGCCGCCCGGGGGCCGGGGAGCTGTTTTTT.

Written as DNA, the CDR3 is TGTGCCAGCAGTGTTGTGGCCAGCGGGGGGTTTAGTGAGCAGTTCTTC. Translated: CASSVVASGGFSEQFF. The chain is built from TRBV2 and TRBJ2-1; 9 bases are shared with TRBD2. J lost 9 bases, V lost 4 bases, and 13 bases had no gene match. The CDR3 length is 16 residues. Germline values: CDR1 SNHLY, CDR2 FYNNEI.

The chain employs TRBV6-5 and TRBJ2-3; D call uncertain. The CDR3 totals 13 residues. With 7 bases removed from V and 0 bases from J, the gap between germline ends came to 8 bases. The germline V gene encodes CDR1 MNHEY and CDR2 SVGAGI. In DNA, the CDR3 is TGTGCCAGCACCACCAGGAGCACAGATACGCAGTATTTT. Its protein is CASTTRSTDTQYF.

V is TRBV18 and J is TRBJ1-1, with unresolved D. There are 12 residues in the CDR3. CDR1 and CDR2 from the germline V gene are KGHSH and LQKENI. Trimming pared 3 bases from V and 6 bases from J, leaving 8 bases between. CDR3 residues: CASSPIGPEAFF. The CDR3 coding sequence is TGTGCCAGCTCACCGATAGGCCCTGAAGCTTTCTTT.